The 16 T cell receptor beta chains given below trace back to one sample, sequenced in a study of T cell responses to AZD1222 COVID-19 vaccine. The repertoire was sequenced with immunoSEQ multiplex PCR; TCRdb's copy has only in-frame clones and lacks some. This sample has 100,000 to 150,000 clones, with around nine tenths found just once. Specimen: peripheral blood, collected on day 0 of AZD1222 vaccination. Every receptor here comes from an adult in good health.

V and J are TRBV7-8 and TRBJ1-3; D is possibly TRBD1 (6 bases). The CDR3 runs 14 residues. Deletions cut 5 bases from V and 2 bases from J, with 10 bases between. Per germline, CDR1 SGHVS and CDR2 FQNEAQ. For the CDR3, the DNA is TGTGCCAGCAGCGCGCGGGACACTGGAAACACCATATATTTT. Protein sequence: CASSARDTGNTIYF.

This chain connects TRBV2 to TRBJ1-6; D not certain. The V end was cut by 2 bases, the J end by 0 bases, with 11 bases between. CDR1 and CDR2 (germline): SNHLY, FYNNEI. The CDR3 is made up of 17 amino acids. CDR3 in amino acids: CASSEYISSSYNSPLHF. CDR3 sequence (DNA): TGTGCCAGCAGTGAATACATTTCGAGCTCCTATAATTCACCCCTCCACTTT.

This rearrangement joins TRBV6-2 or TRBV6-3 to TRBJ1-6, with D perhaps matching TRBD1 (6 bases). V was pared by 2 bases and J by 9 bases, with 14 bases between. In germline, CDR1 is MNHEY, CDR2 SVGEGT. CDR3 length: 15 residues. DNA of the CDR3: TGTGCCAGCAGTTACAACGGGGGCAAGGGTTCACCCCTCCACTTT. Its translation is CASSYNGGKGSPLHF.

J is TRBJ2-2 and V is TRBV6-5, with TRBD1 matching over 7 bases. The V and J ends lost 10 bases and 0 bases, in that order; junction bases with no gene match: 8. There are 15 residues in the CDR3. Germline values: CDR1 MNHEY, CDR2 SVGAGI. CDR3 sequence: CAITPGQTNTGELFF. DNA for the CDR3: TGTGCCATCACGCCGGGACAGACGAACACCGGGGAGCTGTTTTTT.

Turning to this clone: The sample has other DNA sequences that encode this CDR3 too. The chain carries TRBV3-1 (or the pseudogene TRBV3-2) and TRBJ1-1; D call uncertain. Trimming removed 1 base at V and 1 base at J, with 1 base between. CDR3 length: 12 residues. Per the germline V gene, CDR1 is LGHDT and CDR2 is YNNKEL (reference sequence). The CDR3: CASSQGNTEAFF. DNA for the CDR3: TGTGCCAGCAGCCAAGGGAACACTGAAGCTTTCTTT.

This clone was detected only once. The chain uses TRBV14 and TRBJ2-7, with D possibly TRBD1 on 6 matching bases. Germline loops: CDR1 SGHDN, CDR2 FVKESK. Between the trimmed V and J ends, which lost 3 bases and 6 bases, there was a span of 15 bases. The CDR3 has 14 amino acids. CDR3 residues: CASSQDRRLREQYF. The CDR3 nucleotides read TGTGCCAGCAGCCAGGACAGACGACTACGCGAGCAGTACTTC.

This chain connects TRBV5-6 to TRBJ1-2; D ambiguous. Per germline, CDR1 SGHDT and CDR2 YYEEEE. Deletions cut 4 bases from V and 0 bases from J, with 10 bases between. The CDR3 is 14 residues long. The CDR3 is CASSLPRANYGYTF. The CDR3 nucleotides read TGTGCCAGCAGCCTTCCCCGAGCTAACTATGGCTACACCTTC.

The CDR3 here is CASSYTKSQGAHEKLFF. The CDR3 nucleotides are TGTGCCAGCAGCTACACTAAATCGCAGGGGGCGCATGAAAAACTGTTTTTT. V gene TRBV7-9 combines with J gene TRBJ1-4, with TRBD1 matching over 8 bases. The CDR3 extends over 17 amino acids. Germline V gene data show CDR1 as SEHNR and CDR2 as FQNEAQ (reference sequence). With V trimmed by 4 bases and J by 6 bases, 13 bases remained unmatched.

The chain uses TRBV29-1 and TRBJ2-1; 8 positions agree with TRBD2. Germline lookup yields CDR1 SQVTM and CDR2 ANQGSEA. J was trimmed by 8 bases and V by 7 bases; bases with no gene match: 7. This CDR3 is 12 amino acids long. The CDR3 protein is CSGRTSRDEQFF. CDR3 DNA sequence: TGCAGCGGGCGGACTAGCCGGGATGAGCAGTTCTTC.

The V gene is TRBV14, the J gene TRBJ1-2; D uncertain. CDR1 is SGHDN, CDR2 FVKESK, per germline. Trimming left V 1 base short and J 7 bases short, with 13 bases between. The CDR3 has 14 amino acids. DNA for the CDR3: TGTGCCAGCAGCCAAGCCAACCACTGGGGTGGCTACACCTTC. Translation: CASSQANHWGGYTF.

The chain is built from TRBV6-5 and TRBJ1-4, with a weak D call TRBD1 (5 bases). Germline CDR1 and CDR2: MNHEY and SVGAGI. The CDR3 runs 14 residues. The V end lost 6 bases, the J end lost 4 bases, and 12 bases lay between the germline ends. DNA of the CDR3: TGTGCCAGCAGCCGGGACGGACTTAATGAAAAACTGTTTTTT. Translated, it gives CASSRDGLNEKLFF.

This chain uses TRBV20-1 with TRBJ1-2; no reliable D call. Trimming stripped 1 base from V and 8 bases from J, with 8 bases between. The CDR3 length is 11 residues. In germline, CDR1 is DFQATT, CDR2 SNEGSKA (reference sequence). The CDR3 coding sequence is TGCAGTGCTAGAGCTATAAAGGGCTACACCTTC. Its protein is CSARAIKGYTF.

The rearrangement uses TRBV15 and TRBJ1-2, with 7 bases lining up with TRBD1. The junction had 4 bases not matched to a gene; V was cut back by 5 bases and J by 7 bases. From germline, CDR1 is LNHNV and CDR2 YYDKDF (reference sequence). CDR3 length equals 12 residues. The CDR3 DNA sequence: TGTGCCACCAGCCCAGGGGGGGGTGGCTACACCTTC. It is translated as CATSPGGGGYTF. Combining the CDR3 with reference TRBV15 and TRBJ1-2 gives the whole variable domain DAMVIQNPRYQVTQFGKPVTLSCSQTLNHNVMYWYQQKSSQAPKLLFHYYDKDFNNEADTPDNFQSRRPNTSFCFLDIRSPGLGDTAMYLCATSPGGGGYTFGSGTRLTVV.

This chain joins TRBV7-2 and TRBJ2-4; the match to TRBD2 covers 9 bases. Germline assignment: CDR1 SGHTA and CDR2 FQGNSA. CDR3 length: 16 amino acids. Germline trimming cut 3 bases from V and 0 bases from J; bases unmatched to any gene: 3. The CDR3 here is CASSLRSGGAKNIQYF. CDR3 DNA sequence: TGTGCCAGCAGCTTGCGTAGCGGGGGAGCCAAAAACATTCAGTACTTC.

The CDR3 DNA reads TGTGCCAGCAGGTTAGGGGTCAGCTCCTATAATTCACCCCTCCACTTT. Amino acids: CASRLGVSSYNSPLHF. The genes are TRBV27 and TRBJ1-6; tentatively, D is TRBD1 (5 bases). Germline lookup yields CDR1 MNHEY and CDR2 SMNVEV (reference sequence). V gave up 6 bases and J gave up 0 bases, with 12 bases separating them. This CDR3 has 16 residues.

V and J are TRBV19 and TRBJ2-1; tentative D call: TRBD1 (6 bases). CDR3 size: 16 residues. The V and J ends lost 2 bases and 4 bases respectively, with 15 bases between them. The germline V gene encodes CDR1 LNHDA and CDR2 SQIVND (reference sequence). CDR3: CASSISRGSRYNEQFF. Written as DNA, the CDR3 is TGTGCCAGTAGTATATCAAGGGGGAGTAGGTACAATGAGCAGTTCTTC.